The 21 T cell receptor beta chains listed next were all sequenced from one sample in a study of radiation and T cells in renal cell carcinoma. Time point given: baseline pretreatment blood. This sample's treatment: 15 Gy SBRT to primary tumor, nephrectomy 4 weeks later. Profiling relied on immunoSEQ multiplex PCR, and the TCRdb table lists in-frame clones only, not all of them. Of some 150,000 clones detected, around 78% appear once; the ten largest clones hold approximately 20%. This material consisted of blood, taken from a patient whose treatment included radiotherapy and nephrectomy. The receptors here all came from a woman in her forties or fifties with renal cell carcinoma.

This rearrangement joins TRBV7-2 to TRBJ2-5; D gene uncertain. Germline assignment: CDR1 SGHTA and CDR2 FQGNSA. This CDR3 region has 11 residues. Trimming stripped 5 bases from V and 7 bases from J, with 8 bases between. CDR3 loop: CASSRSGTQYF. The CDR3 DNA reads TGTGCCAGCAGCCGCTCAGGGACCCAGTACTTC.

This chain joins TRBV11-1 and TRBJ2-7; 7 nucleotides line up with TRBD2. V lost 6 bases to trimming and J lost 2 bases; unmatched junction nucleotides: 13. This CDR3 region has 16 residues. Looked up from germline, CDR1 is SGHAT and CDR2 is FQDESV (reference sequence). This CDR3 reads CASSKALAALTYEQYF. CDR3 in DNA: TGTGCCAGCAGTAAGGCCCTAGCGGCCTTAACCTACGAGCAGTACTTC. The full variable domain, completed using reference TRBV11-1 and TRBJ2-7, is EAEVAQSPRYKITEKSQAVAFWCDPISGHATLYWYRQILGQGPELLVQFQDESVVDDSQLPKDRFSAERLKGVDSTLKIQPAELGDSAMYLCASSKALAALTYEQYFGPGTRLTVT.

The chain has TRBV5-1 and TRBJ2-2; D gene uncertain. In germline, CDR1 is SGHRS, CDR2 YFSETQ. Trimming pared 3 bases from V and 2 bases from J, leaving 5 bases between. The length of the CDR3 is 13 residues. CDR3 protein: CASSSLNTGELFF. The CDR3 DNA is TGCGCCAGCAGCTCTCTTAACACCGGGGAGCTGTTTTTT.

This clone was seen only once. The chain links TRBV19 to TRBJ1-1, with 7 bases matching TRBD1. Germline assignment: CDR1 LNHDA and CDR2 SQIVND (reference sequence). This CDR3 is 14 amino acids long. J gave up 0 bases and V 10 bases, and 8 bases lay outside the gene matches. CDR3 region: CATRTGHMNTEAFF. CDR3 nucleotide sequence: TGTGCCACGCGGACAGGACACATGAACACTGAAGCTTTCTTT.

The CDR3 DNA reads TGCAGCGTTGTCCCCGGGTTGGATTGGAACACTGAAGCTTTCTTT. It specifies CSVVPGLDWNTEAFF. This chain joins TRBV29-1 and TRBJ1-1; D ambiguous. This CDR3 is built from 15 residues. Germline loops: CDR1 SQVTM, CDR2 ANQGSEA. Trimming took 4 bases from V and 1 from J, leaving 16 bases between them.

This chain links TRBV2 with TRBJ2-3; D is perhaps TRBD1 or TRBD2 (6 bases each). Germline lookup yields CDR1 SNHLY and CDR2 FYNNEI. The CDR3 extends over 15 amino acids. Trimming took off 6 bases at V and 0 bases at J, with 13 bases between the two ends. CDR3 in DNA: TGTGCCAGCAGGCGGTGGGGGGCTAGCACAGATACGCAGTATTTT. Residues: CASRRWGASTDTQYF.

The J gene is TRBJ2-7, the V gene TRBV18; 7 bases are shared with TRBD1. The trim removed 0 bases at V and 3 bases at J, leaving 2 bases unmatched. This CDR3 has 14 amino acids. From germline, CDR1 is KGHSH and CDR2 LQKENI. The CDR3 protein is CASSPPGGIYEQYF. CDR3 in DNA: TGTGCCAGCTCACCACCAGGGGGCATCTACGAGCAGTACTTC.

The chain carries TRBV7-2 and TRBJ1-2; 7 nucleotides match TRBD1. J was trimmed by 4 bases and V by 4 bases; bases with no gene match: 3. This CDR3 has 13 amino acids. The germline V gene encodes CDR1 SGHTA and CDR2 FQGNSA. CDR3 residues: CASSSDRSYGYTF. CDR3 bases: TGTGCCAGCAGCTCGGACAGGAGCTATGGCTACACCTTC.

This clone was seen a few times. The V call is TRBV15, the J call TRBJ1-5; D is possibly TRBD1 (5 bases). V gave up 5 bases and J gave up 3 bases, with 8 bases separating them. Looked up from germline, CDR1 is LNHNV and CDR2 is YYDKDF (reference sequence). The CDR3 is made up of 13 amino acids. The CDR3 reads CATSQGFNQPQHF. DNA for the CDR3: TGTGCCACCAGCCAGGGATTCAATCAGCCCCAGCATTTT.

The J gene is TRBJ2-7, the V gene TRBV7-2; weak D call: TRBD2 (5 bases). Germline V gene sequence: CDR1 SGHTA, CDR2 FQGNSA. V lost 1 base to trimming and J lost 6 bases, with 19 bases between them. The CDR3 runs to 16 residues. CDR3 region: CASSLGRTPDGGEQYF. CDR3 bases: TGTGCCAGCAGCTTAGGCCGGACTCCCGACGGTGGCGAGCAGTACTTC.

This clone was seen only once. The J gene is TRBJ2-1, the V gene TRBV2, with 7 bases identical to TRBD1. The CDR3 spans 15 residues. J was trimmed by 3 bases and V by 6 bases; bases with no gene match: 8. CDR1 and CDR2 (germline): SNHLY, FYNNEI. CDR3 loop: CASRVGQWGYNEQFF. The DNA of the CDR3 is TGTGCCAGCAGGGTGGGACAGTGGGGCTACAATGAGCAGTTCTTC.

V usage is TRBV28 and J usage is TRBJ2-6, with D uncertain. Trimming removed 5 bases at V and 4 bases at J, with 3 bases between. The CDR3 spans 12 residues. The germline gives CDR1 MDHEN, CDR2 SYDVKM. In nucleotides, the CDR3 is TGTGCCAGCAGTGGGGGGGCCAACGTCCTGACTTTC. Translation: CASSGGANVLTF.

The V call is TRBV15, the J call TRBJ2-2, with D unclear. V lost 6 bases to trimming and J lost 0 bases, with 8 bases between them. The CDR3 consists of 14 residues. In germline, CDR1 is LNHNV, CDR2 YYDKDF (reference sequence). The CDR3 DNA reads TGTGCCACCAGAATGGACCCGAACACCGGGGAGCTGTTTTTT. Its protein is CATRMDPNTGELFF.

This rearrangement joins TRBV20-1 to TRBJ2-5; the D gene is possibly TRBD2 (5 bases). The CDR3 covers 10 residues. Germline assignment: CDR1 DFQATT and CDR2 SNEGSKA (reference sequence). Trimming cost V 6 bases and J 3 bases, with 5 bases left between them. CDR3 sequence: CSAREETQYF. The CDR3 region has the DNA TGCAGTGCGAGGGAAGAGACCCAGTACTTC.

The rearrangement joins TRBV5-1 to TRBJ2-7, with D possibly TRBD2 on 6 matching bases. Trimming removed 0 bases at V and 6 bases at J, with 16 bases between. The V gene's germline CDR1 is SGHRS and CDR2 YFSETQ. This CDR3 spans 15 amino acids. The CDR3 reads CASSLVVGTSSEQYF. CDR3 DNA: TGCGCCAGCAGCTTGGTGGTGGGAACTAGCTCCGAGCAGTACTTC. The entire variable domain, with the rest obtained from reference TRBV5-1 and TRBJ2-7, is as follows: KAGVTQTPRYLIKTRGQQVTLSCSPISGHRSVSWYQQTPGQGLQFLFEYFSETQRNKGNFPGRFSGRQFSNSRSEMNVSTLELGDSALYLCASSLVVGTSSEQYFGPGTRLTVT.

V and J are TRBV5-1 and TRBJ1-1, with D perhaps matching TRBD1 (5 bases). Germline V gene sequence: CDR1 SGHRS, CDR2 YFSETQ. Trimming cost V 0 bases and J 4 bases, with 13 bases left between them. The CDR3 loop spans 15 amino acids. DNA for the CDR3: TGCGCCAGCAGCTTGGGCGGGGCCGGTGGCACTGAAGCTTTCTTT. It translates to CASSLGGAGGTEAFF.

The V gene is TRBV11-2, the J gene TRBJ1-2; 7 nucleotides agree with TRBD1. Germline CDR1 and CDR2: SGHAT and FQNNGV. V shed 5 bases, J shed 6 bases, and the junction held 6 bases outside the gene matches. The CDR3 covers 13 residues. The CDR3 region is CASSNDREDGYTF. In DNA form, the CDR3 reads TGTGCCAGCAGCAACGACAGGGAGGATGGCTACACCTTC. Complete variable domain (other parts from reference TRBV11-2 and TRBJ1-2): EAGVAQSPRYKIIEKRQSVAFWCNPISGHATLYWYQQILGQGPKLLIQFQNNGVVDDSQLPKDRFSAERLKGVDSTLKIQPAKLEDSAVYLCASSNDREDGYTFGSGTRLTVV.

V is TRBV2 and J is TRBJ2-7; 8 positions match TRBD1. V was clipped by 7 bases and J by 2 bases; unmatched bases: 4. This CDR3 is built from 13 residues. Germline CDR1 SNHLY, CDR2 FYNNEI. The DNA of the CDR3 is TGTGCCAGCACGGGACAGGCCGCCTACGAGCAGTACTTC. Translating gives CASTGQAAYEQYF.

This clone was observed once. The CDR3 sequence: CASTPGQYYNEQFF. The CDR3 DNA reads as TGTGCCAGCACTCCGGGACAGTACTACAATGAGCAGTTCTTC. The rearrangement uses TRBV14 and TRBJ2-1, with TRBD1 identical over 7 bases. Trimming at V came to 7 bases and at J to 3 bases, leaving 6 bases not matched to a gene. This CDR3 comprises 14 residues. Germline V gives CDR1 SGHDN, CDR2 FVKESK.

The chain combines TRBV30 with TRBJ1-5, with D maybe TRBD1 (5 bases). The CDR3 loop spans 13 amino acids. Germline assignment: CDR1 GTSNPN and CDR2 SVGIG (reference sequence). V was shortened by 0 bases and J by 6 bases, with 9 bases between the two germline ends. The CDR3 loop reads CAWSVGGAQPQHF. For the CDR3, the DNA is TGTGCCTGGAGTGTAGGAGGGGCTCAGCCCCAGCATTTT.

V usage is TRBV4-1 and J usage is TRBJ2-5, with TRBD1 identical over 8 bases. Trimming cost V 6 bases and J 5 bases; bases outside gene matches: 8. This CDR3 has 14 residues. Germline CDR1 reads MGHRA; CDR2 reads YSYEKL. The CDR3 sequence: CASSPSGGAETQYF. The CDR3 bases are TGCGCCAGCAGTCCTTCAGGGGGCGCGGAGACCCAGTACTTC.